One sample yielded the 32 T cell receptor beta chains listed below, sequenced in a study of T cells after yellow fever vaccination. In TCRdb, the 5' RACE reads were re-called with MiXCR into one record per CDR3 protein. The sample records 300,000 to 400,000 distinct CDR3 sequences, around 10% being singletons. Sequenced material: CD4+ T cells sorted from PBMCs, taken 45 days after the yellow fever booster vaccination. The source is a man aged 18 to 30 who received the YFV17D yellow fever vaccine.

The sample holds many counts of this clonotype. V usage is TRBV7-2 and J usage is TRBJ2-1; the D gene is possibly TRBD1 (5 bases). Per the germline V gene, CDR1 is SGHTA and CDR2 is FQGNSA. CDR3 length: 15 residues. Trimming shortened V by 2 bases and J by 9 bases, and 17 bases separated the two germline ends. CDR3 in DNA: TGTGCCAGCAGCTTATCCCCAGGGTCATGGAGTGAGCAGTTCTTC. It translates to CASSLSPGSWSEQFF.

There are many counts of this clonotype. This CDR3 is CASSEGLEGYEQYF. The CDR3 region has the DNA TGTGCCAGCAGTGAGGGACTAGAGGGCTACGAGCAGTACTTC. The rearrangement joins TRBV27 to TRBJ2-7, with TRBD2 matching over 8 bases. CDR3 length: 14 residues. V gave up 5 bases and J gave up 3 bases; unmatched junction bases: 6. CDR1 is MNHEY and CDR2 is SMNVEV in the germline V gene (reference sequence).

The J gene is TRBJ2-5, the V gene TRBV5-6; D perhaps matches TRBD1 (5 bases). The length of the CDR3 is 16 residues. V lost 0 bases to trimming and J lost 5 bases, with 17 bases between them. Germline CDR1 reads SGHDT; CDR2 reads YYEEEE. The CDR3 here is CASSLAQGHGLETQYF. CDR3 DNA: TGTGCCAGCAGCTTGGCGCAGGGTCATGGGTTGGAGACCCAGTACTTC.

Only a few counts were recorded for this clonotype. The chain couples TRBV6-5 to TRBJ1-2; a possible D gene is TRBD1 (6 bases). Trimming took 0 bases from V and 8 from J, leaving 13 bases between them. CDR3 size: 14 residues. Germline CDR1 and CDR2: MNHEY and SVGAGI. The CDR3 here is CASSYSRRQGGYTF. DNA of the CDR3: TGTGCCAGCAGTTACTCACGGCGCCAGGGGGGCTACACCTTC.

This clonotype came up a few times. The chain couples TRBV18 to TRBJ1-5; D is perhaps TRBD1 (5 bases). In germline, CDR1 is KGHSH, CDR2 LQKENI. Trimming took 3 bases from V and 0 from J, leaving 9 bases between them. This CDR3 has 15 residues. The CDR3 region is CASSPRDSSNQPQHF. The CDR3 DNA sequence: TGTGCCAGCTCACCTCGCGACAGTAGCAATCAGCCCCAGCATTTT.

This clonotype was seen a few times. The V and J genes are TRBV4-3 and TRBJ2-3, with 8 nucleotides matching TRBD2. The CDR3 has 16 amino acids. CDR1 and CDR2 from the germline V gene are LGHNA and YSLEER. V dropped 4 bases and J dropped 6; count of bases not matched to a gene: 12. The CDR3 DNA reads as TGCGCCAGCAGCCCCTCATTTAGCGGGGCTGGGGATACGCAGTATTTT. The encoded protein is CASSPSFSGAGDTQYF.

The genes are TRBV20-1 and TRBJ2-5, with TRBD1 identical over 9 bases. The V gene's germline CDR1 is DFQATT and CDR2 SNEGSKA (reference sequence). The CDR3 sequence is 15 residues long. The V gene end was trimmed by 1 base and the J gene end by 5 bases; junction bases not matched to a gene: 8. The CDR3 here is CSARAGDRVYETQYF. The CDR3 DNA sequence: TGCAGTGCTAGAGCAGGGGACAGGGTATACGAGACCCAGTACTTC.

The chain links TRBV7-3 to TRBJ2-3; 8 bases are shared with TRBD2. The CDR3 has 15 residues. The germline V gene has CDR1 SGHTA and CDR2 FQGTGA. V gave up 0 bases and J gave up 6 bases; unmatched junction bases: 5. The CDR3 region is CASSLTSGVSDTQYF. CDR3 nucleotide sequence: TGTGCCAGCAGCTTAACTAGCGGGGTTTCGGATACGCAGTATTTT.

This clonotype was observed many times. The rearrangement joins TRBV27 to TRBJ2-3; no firm D call. Germline-derived CDR1 and CDR2 are MNHEY and SMNVEV (reference sequence). V lost 8 bases and J 6 bases, leaving 9 bases between the germline ends. The CDR3 covers 11 residues. The CDR3 region is CASRLGDTQYF. As DNA, the CDR3 is TGTGCCAGCCGATTGGGGGATACGCAGTATTTT.

In this sample, this clonotype turned up many times. V gene TRBV4-3 combines with J gene TRBJ2-3; 7 bases map to TRBD2. This CDR3 is 18 amino acids long. The V gene end was trimmed by 3 bases and the J gene end by 0 bases; junction bases not matched to a gene: 12. Germline loops: CDR1 LGHNA, CDR2 YSLEER. This CDR3 reads CASSQDLKSGVSTDTQYF. The CDR3 DNA sequence: TGCGCCAGCAGCCAGGATCTCAAAAGCGGGGTTAGCACAGATACGCAGTATTTT.

This rearrangement joins TRBV20-1 to TRBJ2-7, with TRBD2 as a possible D gene (5 bases). CDR3 length: 15 residues. CDR1 DFQATT and CDR2 SNEGSKA come from the germline V gene (reference sequence). V dropped 6 bases and J dropped 0 bases, with 18 bases sitting between them. This chain's CDR3 is CSARPRTGSSYEQYF. CDR3 DNA: TGCAGTGCGAGGCCTCGGACGGGGAGCTCCTACGAGCAGTACTTC.

As for this clonotype: Compared with germline, one end of the junction differs, possibly owing to a read error. The chain has TRBV7-9 and TRBJ2-1; the D gene is possibly TRBD2 (6 bases). Germline CDR1 and CDR2: SEHNR and FQNEAQ (reference sequence). This CDR3 region has 15 residues. CDR3 region: CASILRGSGDYEQFF. CDR3 coding DNA: TGTGCCAGCATCTTACGGGGGTCGGGTGACTATGAGCAGTTCTTC.

This clonotype was seen a few times. The chain combines TRBV24-1 with TRBJ2-1; TRBD1 might be the D (6 bases). The CDR3 has 15 amino acids. V was trimmed by 3 bases and J by 8 bases, leaving 16 bases between them. The germline V gene encodes CDR1 KGHDR and CDR2 SFDVKD. The CDR3 spells CATSDHPARGDEQFF. The CDR3 nucleotides are TGTGCCACCAGTGATCACCCCGCCAGGGGCGATGAGCAGTTCTTC.

This clonotype was seen a handful of times. The genes are TRBV5-1 and TRBJ2-1; TRBD1 aligns across 10 bases. Germline-derived CDR1 and CDR2 are SGHRS and YFSETQ. The length of the CDR3 is 16 residues. V lost 0 bases to trimming and J lost 5 bases; unmatched junction nucleotides: 5. The CDR3 loop is CASSLAGGQGNNEQFF. For the CDR3, the DNA is TGCGCCAGCAGCTTGGCAGGGGGACAGGGGAACAATGAGCAGTTCTTC.

This clonotype was seen repeatedly, ten times or more. This rearrangement joins TRBV7-9 to TRBJ1-2, with D perhaps matching TRBD1 (6 bases). Looked up from germline, CDR1 is SEHNR and CDR2 is FQNEAQ (reference sequence). The CDR3 covers 14 residues. The V and J ends lost 3 bases and 8 bases respectively, with 16 bases between them. DNA of the CDR3: TGTGCCAGCAGCTTCGCGAGGGGGTCAGGGGGCTACACCTTC. It yields the protein CASSFARGSGGYTF. The whole variable domain, filled in from reference TRBV7-9 and TRBJ1-2, reads DTGVSQNPRHKITKRGQNVTFRCDPISEHNRLYWYRQTLGQGPEFLTYFQNEAQLEKSRLLSDRFSAERPKGSFSTLEIQRTEQGDSAMYLCASSFARGSGGYTFGSGTRLTVV.

The chain has TRBV30 and TRBJ1-2; 7 bases map to TRBD1. The CDR3 consists of 14 residues. The V segment lost 2 bases and the J segment 6 bases; nucleotides outside the gene matches: 9. Per the germline V gene, CDR1 is GTSNPN and CDR2 is SVGIG (reference sequence). The CDR3 nucleotides are TGTGCCTGGAGTAGGGTTCGACAGGGCCATGGCTACACCTTC. Protein product: CAWSRVRQGHGYTF. Based on the CDR3 plus reference TRBV30 and TRBJ1-2, the full variable domain is SQTIHQWPATLVQPVGSPLSLECTVEGTSNPNLYWYRQAAGRGLQLLFYSVGIGQISSEVPQNLSASRPQDRQFILSSKKLLLSDSGFYLCAWSRVRQGHGYTFGSGTRLTVV.

CDR3 coding DNA: TGTGCCAGCAGCTTGGGACAGTTCGAGCAGTACTTC. It is translated as CASSLGQFEQYF. This rearrangement joins TRBV5-4 to TRBJ2-7; perhaps TRBD1 as D (5 bases). V lost 0 bases and J 6 bases, leaving 7 bases between the germline ends. Germline V gene sequence: CDR1 SGHNT, CDR2 YYREEE (reference sequence). The CDR3 contains 12 residues.

The chain combines TRBV6-6 with TRBJ2-2; 8 nucleotides agree with TRBD2. V shed 4 bases, J shed 6 bases, and the junction held 16 bases outside the gene matches. Germline V gene sequence: CDR1 MNHNY, CDR2 SVGAGI (reference sequence). The CDR3 sequence is 18 residues long. CDR3 protein: CASSSHPRGAPGSGELFF. The CDR3 DNA is TGTGCCAGCAGTTCACACCCGCGGGGGGCTCCCGGATCCGGGGAGCTGTTTTTT.

This rearrangement joins TRBV6-5 to TRBJ2-3; a possible D gene is TRBD1 (6 bases). CDR3 size: 15 residues. V shed 0 bases and J shed 6 bases, with 13 bases lying between them. In germline, CDR1 is MNHEY, CDR2 SVGAGI. CDR3 sequence reads: CASSYSWETGDTQYF. The CDR3 DNA is TGTGCCAGCAGTTACTCGTGGGAAACAGGGGATACGCAGTATTTT.

This clonotype was seen a handful of times. V is TRBV3-1 and J is TRBJ1-2, with D uncertain. Germline V gene lookup returns CDR1 LGHDT and CDR2 YNNKEL (reference sequence). V dropped 4 bases and J dropped 8 bases, with 14 bases sitting between them. CDR3 length: 13 residues. The CDR3 bases are TGTGCCAGCAGCCCCCTAGGAGGGAAAGGCTACACCTTC. This gives the protein CASSPLGGKGYTF.

J is TRBJ2-3 and V is TRBV6-2 or TRBV6-3; weak D call: TRBD2 (5 bases). Germline CDR1 and CDR2: MNHEY and SVGEGT. With 7 bases removed from V and 7 bases from J, the gap between germline ends came to 15 bases. This CDR3 is 13 amino acids long. The DNA for the CDR3 is TGTGCCAGCAATGATATAGCGCGATATACGCAGTATTTT. This gives the protein CASNDIARYTQYF.

The chain combines TRBV10-2 with TRBJ2-5, with D possibly TRBD2 on 5 matching bases. The V gene's germline CDR1 is WSHSY and CDR2 SAAADI. Trimming took 4 bases from V and 5 from J, leaving 11 bases between them. This CDR3 spans 13 amino acids. The CDR3: CASSVGEMETQYF. The CDR3 coding sequence is TGCGCCAGCAGTGTCGGGGAGATGGAGACCCAGTACTTC.

This chain uses TRBV21-1 with TRBJ1-2; whether TRBD1, the table's D call, matches the DNA was not checked. TRBV21-1 is annotated as a pseudogene. The CDR3 loop spans 14 amino acids. CDR3 loop: CASSRGQGNYGYTF. The CDR3 region has the DNA TGTGCCAGCAGCAGAGGACAGGGAAACTATGGCTACACCTTC.

V and J are TRBV7-2 and TRBJ2-3; 10 positions agree with TRBD2. Germline loops: CDR1 SGHTA, CDR2 FQGNSA. With 6 bases clipped from V and 10 bases from J, the junction kept 4 bases outside the gene matches. CDR3 length: 12 residues. CDR3 in amino acids: CASSSSGGSQYF. Written as DNA, the CDR3 is TGTGCCAGCAGTTCTAGCGGGGGTTCGCAGTATTTT.

The V gene is TRBV25-1, the J gene TRBJ1-5; D remains ambiguous. The V end lost 3 bases, the J end lost 3 bases, and 9 bases lay between the germline ends. The CDR3 length is 14 residues. Per germline, CDR1 MGHDK and CDR2 SYGVNS. CDR3 protein: CASSDRFPNQPQHF. The CDR3, as DNA: TGTGCCAGCAGTGACAGATTTCCCAATCAGCCCCAGCATTTT.

There are many counts of this clonotype. This chain links TRBV6-5 with TRBJ2-7, with a tentative D call TRBD1 (5 bases). Germline lookup yields CDR1 MNHEY and CDR2 SVGAGI. V was pared by 7 bases and J by 6 bases, with 13 bases between. CDR3 length equals 12 residues. CDR3 sequence (DNA): TGTGCCAGCACCACGCAGGGCGGCGAGCAGTACTTC. This gives the protein CASTTQGGEQYF.

The sample holds a few counts of this clonotype. The chain is built from TRBV7-2 and TRBJ2-5; D possibly corresponds to TRBD2 (6 bases). CDR1 SGHTA and CDR2 FQGNSA come from the germline V gene. Trimming took off 2 bases at V and 1 base at J, with 14 bases between the two ends. The CDR3 runs to 16 residues. This CDR3 reads CASSLNPAGLQETQYF. DNA for the CDR3: TGTGCCAGCAGCTTAAACCCCGCGGGACTCCAAGAGACCCAGTACTTC.

This clonotype was observed at least ten times. The chain links TRBV27 to TRBJ1-1; 8 nucleotides match TRBD1. CDR3 length equals 15 residues. The V gene's germline CDR1 is MNHEY and CDR2 SMNVEV (reference sequence). V was clipped by 9 bases and J by 2 bases; unmatched bases: 11. The chain's CDR3 is CASRDPGTGNTEAFF. CDR3 bases: TGTGCCAGTAGAGACCCCGGGACAGGCAACACTGAAGCTTTCTTT.

This clonotype came up a few times. V usage is TRBV6-4 and J usage is TRBJ1-5; D remains unclear. CDR3 size: 13 residues. The V and J ends lost 3 bases and 5 bases respectively, with 8 bases between them. Germline CDR1 is MRHNA and CDR2 is SNTAGT. The CDR3 sequence: CASSEHADQPQHF. In DNA, the CDR3 is TGTGCCAGCAGTGAGCACGCCGATCAGCCCCAGCATTTT.

This clonotype was counted a few times. The CDR3 region is CASSPRTRTEAFF. CDR3 bases: TGTGCCAGCAGCCCACGGACACGCACTGAAGCTTTCTTT. This sequence joins TRBV7-2 and TRBJ1-1; TRBD1 might be the D (5 bases). Germline loops: CDR1 SGHTA, CDR2 FQGNSA. V lost 5 bases and J 4 bases, leaving 11 bases between the germline ends. The CDR3 totals 13 residues.

This clonotype has more than one count but fewer than ten. The chain carries TRBV20-1 and TRBJ1-1; 9 positions agree with TRBD1. CDR1 and CDR2 (germline): DFQATT, SNEGSKA (reference sequence). The CDR3 totals 13 residues. V was clipped by 7 bases and J by 3 bases; unmatched bases: 6. The CDR3 loop reads CSGPGQGYTEAFF. The CDR3 DNA reads as TGCAGTGGCCCGGGACAGGGATACACTGAAGCTTTCTTT.

This clonotype was counted only a few times. The chain carries TRBV5-1 and TRBJ1-1, with 7 bases matching TRBD1. V lost 4 bases and J lost 2; bases outside the gene matches: 8. The CDR3 is 15 amino acids. Germline V lookup: CDR1 SGHRS, CDR2 YFSETQ. CDR3 residues: CASSRNRDRNTEAFF. CDR3 nucleotides: TGCGCCAGCAGCCGTAACCGGGACAGAAACACTGAAGCTTTCTTT.